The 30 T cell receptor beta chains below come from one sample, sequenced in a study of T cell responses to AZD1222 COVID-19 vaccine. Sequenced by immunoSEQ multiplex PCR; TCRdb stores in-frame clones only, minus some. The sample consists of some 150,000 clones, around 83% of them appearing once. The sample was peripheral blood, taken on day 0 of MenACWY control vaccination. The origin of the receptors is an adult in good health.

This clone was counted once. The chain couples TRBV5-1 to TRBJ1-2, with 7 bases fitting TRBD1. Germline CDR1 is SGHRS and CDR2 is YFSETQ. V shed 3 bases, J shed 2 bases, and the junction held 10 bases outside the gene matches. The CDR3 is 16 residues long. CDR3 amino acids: CASSSNFGTENYGYTF. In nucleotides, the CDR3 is TGCGCCAGCAGCTCAAATTTCGGGACAGAAAACTATGGCTACACCTTC.

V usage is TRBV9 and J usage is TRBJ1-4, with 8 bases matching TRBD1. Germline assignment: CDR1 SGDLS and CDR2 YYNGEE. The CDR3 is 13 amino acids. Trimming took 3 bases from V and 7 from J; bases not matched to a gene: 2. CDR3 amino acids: CASSEQGGEKLFF. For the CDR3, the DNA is TGTGCCAGCAGCGAACAGGGGGGTGAAAAACTGTTTTTT.

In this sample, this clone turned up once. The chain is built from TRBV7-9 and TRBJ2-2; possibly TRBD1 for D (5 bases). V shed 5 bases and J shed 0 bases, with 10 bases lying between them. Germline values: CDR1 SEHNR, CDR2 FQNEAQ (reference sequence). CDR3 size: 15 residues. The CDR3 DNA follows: TGTGCCAGCAGCCCGTACAGGACGAACACCGGGGAGCTGTTTTTT. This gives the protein CASSPYRTNTGELFF. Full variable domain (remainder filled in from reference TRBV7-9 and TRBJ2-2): DTGVSQNPRHKITKRGQNVTFRCDPISEHNRLYWYRQTLGQGPEFLTYFQNEAQLEKSRLLSDRFSAERPKGSFSTLEIQRTEQGDSAMYLCASSPYRTNTGELFFGEGSRLTVL.

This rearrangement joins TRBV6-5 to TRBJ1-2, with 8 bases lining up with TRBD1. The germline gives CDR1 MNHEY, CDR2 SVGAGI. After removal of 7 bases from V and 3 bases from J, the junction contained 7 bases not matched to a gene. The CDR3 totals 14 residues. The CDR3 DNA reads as TGTGCCAGCATGTTGACAGGGGACTACTATGGCTACACCTTC. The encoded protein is CASMLTGDYYGYTF.

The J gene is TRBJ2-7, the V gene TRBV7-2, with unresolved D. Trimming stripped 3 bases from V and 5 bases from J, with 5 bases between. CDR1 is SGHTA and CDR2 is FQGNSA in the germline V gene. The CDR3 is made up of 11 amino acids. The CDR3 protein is CASSFVNEQYF. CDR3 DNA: TGTGCCAGCAGCTTTGTCAACGAGCAGTACTTC.

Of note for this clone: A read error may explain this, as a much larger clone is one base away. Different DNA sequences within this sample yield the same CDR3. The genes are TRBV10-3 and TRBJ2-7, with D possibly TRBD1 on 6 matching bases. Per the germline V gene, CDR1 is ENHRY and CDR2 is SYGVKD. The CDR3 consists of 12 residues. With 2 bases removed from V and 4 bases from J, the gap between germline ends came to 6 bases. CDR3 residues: CAISEQGYEQYF. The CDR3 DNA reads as TGTGCCATCAGTGAGCAGGGGTACGAGCAGTACTTC.

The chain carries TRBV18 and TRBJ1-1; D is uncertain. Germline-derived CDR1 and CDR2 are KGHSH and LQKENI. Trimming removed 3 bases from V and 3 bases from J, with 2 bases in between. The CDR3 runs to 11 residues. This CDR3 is CASSPYTEAFF. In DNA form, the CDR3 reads TGTGCCAGCTCACCGTACACTGAAGCTTTCTTT.

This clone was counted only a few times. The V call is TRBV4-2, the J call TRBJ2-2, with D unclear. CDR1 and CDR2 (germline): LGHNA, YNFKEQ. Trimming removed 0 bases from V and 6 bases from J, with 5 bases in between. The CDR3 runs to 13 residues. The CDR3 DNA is TGTGCCAGCAGCCAAGAAATTTCCGGGGAGCTGTTTTTT. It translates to CASSQEISGELFF.

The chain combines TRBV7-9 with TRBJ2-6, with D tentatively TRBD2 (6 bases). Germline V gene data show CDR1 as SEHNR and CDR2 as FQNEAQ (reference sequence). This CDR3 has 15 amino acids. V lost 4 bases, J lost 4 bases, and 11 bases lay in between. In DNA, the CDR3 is TGTGCCAGCAGCTCAGCGGGCTCCGGGGCCAACGTCCTGACTTTC. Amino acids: CASSSAGSGANVLTF.

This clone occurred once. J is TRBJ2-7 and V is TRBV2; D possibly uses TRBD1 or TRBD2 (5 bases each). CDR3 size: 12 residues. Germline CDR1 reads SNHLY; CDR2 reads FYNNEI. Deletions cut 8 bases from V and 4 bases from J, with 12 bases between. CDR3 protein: CASGRDLYEQYF. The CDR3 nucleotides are TGTGCCAGCGGAAGGGACCTGTACGAGCAGTACTTC.

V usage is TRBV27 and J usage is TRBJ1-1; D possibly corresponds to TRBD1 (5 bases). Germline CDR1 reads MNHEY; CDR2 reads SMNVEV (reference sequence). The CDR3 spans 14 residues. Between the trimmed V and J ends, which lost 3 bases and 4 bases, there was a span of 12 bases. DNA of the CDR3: TGTGCCAGCAGTTTTCTCGACAGACCCACTGAAGCTTTCTTT. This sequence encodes CASSFLDRPTEAFF.

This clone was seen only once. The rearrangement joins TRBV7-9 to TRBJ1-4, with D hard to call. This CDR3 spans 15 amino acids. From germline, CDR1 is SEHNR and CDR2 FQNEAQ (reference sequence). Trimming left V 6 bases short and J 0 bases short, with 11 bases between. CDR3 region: CASRPRDSTNEKLFF. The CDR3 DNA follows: TGTGCCAGCAGACCTCGGGATTCAACTAATGAAAAACTGTTTTTT.

CDR3: CASSGGPNTGELFF. DNA for the CDR3: TGTGCCAGCAGCGGGGGCCCAAACACCGGGGAGCTGTTTTTT. The V gene is TRBV5-8, the J gene TRBJ2-2, with D tentatively TRBD1 (6 bases). Trimming cost V 4 bases and J 2 bases, with 9 bases left between them. The CDR3 is made up of 14 amino acids. Germline CDR1 is SGHTS and CDR2 is YDEGEE.

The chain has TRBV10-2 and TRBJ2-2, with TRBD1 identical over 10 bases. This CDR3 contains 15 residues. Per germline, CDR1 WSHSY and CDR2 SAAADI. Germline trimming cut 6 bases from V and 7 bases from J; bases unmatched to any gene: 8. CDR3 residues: CASRAQDRGNGELFF. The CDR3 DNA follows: TGCGCCAGCAGGGCTCAGGACAGGGGGAACGGGGAGCTGTTTTTT.

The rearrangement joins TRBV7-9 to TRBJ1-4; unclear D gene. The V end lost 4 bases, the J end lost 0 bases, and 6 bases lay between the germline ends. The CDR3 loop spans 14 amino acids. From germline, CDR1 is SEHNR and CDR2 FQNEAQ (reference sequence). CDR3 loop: CASSSPATNEKLFF. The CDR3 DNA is TGTGCCAGCAGCTCACCAGCAACTAATGAAAAACTGTTTTTT.

The CDR3 nucleotides read TGTGCCAGCAGCTTAGCCCAGGGGGATGGCTACACCTTC. Translated: CASSLAQGDGYTF. The genes are TRBV7-9 and TRBJ1-2, with TRBD1 matching over 7 bases. The CDR3 is 13 residues long. Trimming at V came to 0 bases and at J to 6 bases, leaving 1 base not matched to a gene. The germline gives CDR1 SEHNR, CDR2 FQNEAQ (reference sequence).

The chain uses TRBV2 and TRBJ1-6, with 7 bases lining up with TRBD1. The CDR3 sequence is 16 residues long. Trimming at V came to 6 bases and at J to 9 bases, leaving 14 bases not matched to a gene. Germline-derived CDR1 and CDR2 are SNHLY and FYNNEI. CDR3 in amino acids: CASRRTGDELVSPLHF. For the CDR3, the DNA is TGTGCCAGCAGACGAACAGGGGATGAACTCGTTTCACCCCTCCACTTT. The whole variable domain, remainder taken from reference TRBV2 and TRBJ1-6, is EPEVTQTPSHQVTQMGQEVILRCVPISNHLYFYWYRQILGQKVEFLVSFYNNEISEKSEIFDDQFSVERPDGSNFTLKIRSTKLEDSAMYFCASRRTGDELVSPLHFGNGTRLTVT.

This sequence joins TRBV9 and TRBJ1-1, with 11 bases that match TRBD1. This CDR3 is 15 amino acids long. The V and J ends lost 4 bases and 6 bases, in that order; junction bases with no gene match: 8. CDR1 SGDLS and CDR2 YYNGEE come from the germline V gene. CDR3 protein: CASSIRPGQGAEAFF. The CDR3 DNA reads TGTGCCAGCAGCATCAGGCCGGGACAGGGGGCTGAAGCTTTCTTT.

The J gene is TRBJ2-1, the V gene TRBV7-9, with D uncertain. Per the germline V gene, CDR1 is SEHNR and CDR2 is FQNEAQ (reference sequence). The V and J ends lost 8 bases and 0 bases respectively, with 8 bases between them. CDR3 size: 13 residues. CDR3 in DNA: TGTGCCAGCCTCCTAGGCTCCTACAATGAGCAGTTCTTC. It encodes CASLLGSYNEQFF.

CDR3 nucleotides: TGTGCCAGCAGCCCGGGCGGGGAGCTGTTTTTT. Residues: CASSPGGELFF. V gene TRBV7-9 combines with J gene TRBJ2-2; D gene ambiguous. CDR3 length: 11 residues. Germline V gene lookup returns CDR1 SEHNR and CDR2 FQNEAQ (reference sequence). V shed 5 bases and J shed 7 bases, with 5 bases lying between them. Full variable domain (missing parts from reference TRBV7-9 and TRBJ2-2): DTGVSQNPRHKITKRGQNVTFRCDPISEHNRLYWYRQTLGQGPEFLTYFQNEAQLEKSRLLSDRFSAERPKGSFSTLEIQRTEQGDSAMYLCASSPGGELFFGEGSRLTVL.

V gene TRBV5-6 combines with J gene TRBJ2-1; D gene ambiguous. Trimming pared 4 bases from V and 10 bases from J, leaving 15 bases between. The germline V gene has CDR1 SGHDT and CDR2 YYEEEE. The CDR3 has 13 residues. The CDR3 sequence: CASSGVRYDEQFF. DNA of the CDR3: TGTGCCAGCAGCGGGGTGCGCTATGACGAGCAGTTCTTC.

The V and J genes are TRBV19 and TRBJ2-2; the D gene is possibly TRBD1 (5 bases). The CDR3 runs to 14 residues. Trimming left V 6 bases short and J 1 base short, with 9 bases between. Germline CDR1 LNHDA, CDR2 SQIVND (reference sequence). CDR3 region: CASRSQGNTGELFF. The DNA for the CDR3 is TGTGCCAGTAGATCCCAGGGGAACACCGGGGAGCTGTTTTTT.

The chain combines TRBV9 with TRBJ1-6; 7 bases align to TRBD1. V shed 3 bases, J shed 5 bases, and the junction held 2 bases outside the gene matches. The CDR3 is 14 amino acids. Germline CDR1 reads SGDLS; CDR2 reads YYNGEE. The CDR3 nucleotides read TGTGCCAGCAGCGAGGGACAGCATAATTCACCCCTCCACTTT. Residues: CASSEGQHNSPLHF.

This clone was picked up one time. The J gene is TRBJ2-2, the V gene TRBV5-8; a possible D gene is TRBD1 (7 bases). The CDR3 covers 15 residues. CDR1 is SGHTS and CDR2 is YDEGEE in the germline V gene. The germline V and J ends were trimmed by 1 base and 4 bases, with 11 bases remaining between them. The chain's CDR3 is CASSLRRGLTGELFF. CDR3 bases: TGTGCCAGCAGCTTGAGGAGGGGGCTCACCGGGGAGCTGTTTTTT.

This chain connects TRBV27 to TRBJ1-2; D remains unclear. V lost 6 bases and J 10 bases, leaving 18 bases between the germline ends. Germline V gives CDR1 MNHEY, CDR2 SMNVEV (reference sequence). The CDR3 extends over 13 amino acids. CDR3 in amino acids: CASSPPQGRFYTF. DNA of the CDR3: TGTGCCAGCAGCCCACCGCAAGGCAGATTCTACACCTTC.

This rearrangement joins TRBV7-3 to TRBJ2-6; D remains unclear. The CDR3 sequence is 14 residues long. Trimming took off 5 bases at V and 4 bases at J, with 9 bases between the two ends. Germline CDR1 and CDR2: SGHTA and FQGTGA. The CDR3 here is CASSPRTGANVLTF. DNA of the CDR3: TGTGCCAGCAGCCCCCGGACGGGGGCCAACGTCCTGACTTTC.

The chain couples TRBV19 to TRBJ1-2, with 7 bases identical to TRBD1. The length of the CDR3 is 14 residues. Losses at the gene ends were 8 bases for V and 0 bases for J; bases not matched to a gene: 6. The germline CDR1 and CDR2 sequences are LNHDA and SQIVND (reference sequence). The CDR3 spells CASRRDSSNYGYTF. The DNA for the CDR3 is TGTGCCAGTCGACGGGACAGCTCTAACTATGGCTACACCTTC.

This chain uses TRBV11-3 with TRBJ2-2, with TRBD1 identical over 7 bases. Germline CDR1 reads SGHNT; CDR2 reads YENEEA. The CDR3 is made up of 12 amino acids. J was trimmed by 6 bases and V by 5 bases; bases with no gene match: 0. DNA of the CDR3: TGTGCCAGCAGCCAGGGGGCCGGGGAGCTGTTTTTT. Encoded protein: CASSQGAGELFF.

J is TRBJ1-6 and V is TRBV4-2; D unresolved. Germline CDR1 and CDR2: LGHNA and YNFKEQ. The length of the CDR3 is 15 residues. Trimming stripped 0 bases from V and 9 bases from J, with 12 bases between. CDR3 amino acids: CASSQDRAGGSPLHF. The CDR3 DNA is TGTGCCAGCAGCCAAGATCGGGCCGGAGGTTCACCCCTCCACTTT.

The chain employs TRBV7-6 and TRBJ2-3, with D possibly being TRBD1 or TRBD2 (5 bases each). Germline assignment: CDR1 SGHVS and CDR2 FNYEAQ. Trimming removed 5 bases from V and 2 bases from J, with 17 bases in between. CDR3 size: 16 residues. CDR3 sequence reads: CASSPGAGIPTDTQYF. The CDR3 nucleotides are TGTGCCAGCAGCCCCGGGGCAGGGATCCCCACAGATACGCAGTATTTT. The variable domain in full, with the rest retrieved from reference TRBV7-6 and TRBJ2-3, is GAGVSQSPRYKVTKRGQDVALRCDPISGHVSLYWYRQALGQGPEFLTYFNYEAQQDKSGLPNDRFSAERPEGSISTLTIQRTEQRDSAMYRCASSPGAGIPTDTQYFGPGTRLTVL.